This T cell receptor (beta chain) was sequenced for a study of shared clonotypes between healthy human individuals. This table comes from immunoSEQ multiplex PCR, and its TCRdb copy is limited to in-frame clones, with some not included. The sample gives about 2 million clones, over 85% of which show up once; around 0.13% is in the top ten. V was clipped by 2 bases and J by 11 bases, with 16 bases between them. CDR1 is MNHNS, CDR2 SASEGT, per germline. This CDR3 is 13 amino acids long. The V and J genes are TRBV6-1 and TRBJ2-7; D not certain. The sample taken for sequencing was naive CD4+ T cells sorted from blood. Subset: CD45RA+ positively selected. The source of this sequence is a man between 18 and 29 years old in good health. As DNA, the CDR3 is TGTGCCAGCAGTGAAAGCCGAAATCATTATAAGTACTTC. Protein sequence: CASSESRNHYKYF.